Sequencing of this T cell receptor beta chain was carried out in a study of regulatory T cells in long-lasting Graves disease. Study-wide findings and caveats: Shared public clonotypes totalled 2,741 in persistent patients, compared with about a thousand in new patients. Persistent Graves' cases showed lower TCR diversity than newly diagnosed cases. Accuracy could have been hurt by small sample size.

Time point specified: newly diagnosed GD, antithyroid drugs for less than 3 months. Extracted RNA from PBMCs served as the source of the TCR library. This clonotype was counted at least ten times. Its antigen is not identified. Libraries of TCR beta came from iRepertoire HTBI primers plus Arm-PCR of CDR3 regions. One entry per CDR3 protein, called by TCRdb with MiXCR from the multiplex PCR reads. The sample holds approximately 300,000 distinct CDR3 sequences, 18% seen once. V was trimmed by 4 bases and J by 8 bases, leaving 11 bases between them. The CDR3 spans 13 residues. CDR1 is MGHRA, CDR2 YSYEKL, per germline.

This sequence originates from a female donor with Graves disease. The chain links TRBV4-1 to TRBJ1-4; tentative D call: TRBD1 (5 bases). The sample here was peripheral blood mononuclear cells (PBMCs), taken at new diagnosis, from a patient treated with antithyroid drugs. CDR3 amino acids: CASSLTRGEKLFF. CDR3 coding DNA: TGCGCCAGCAGCCTAACGAGGGGCGAAAAACTGTTTTTT.